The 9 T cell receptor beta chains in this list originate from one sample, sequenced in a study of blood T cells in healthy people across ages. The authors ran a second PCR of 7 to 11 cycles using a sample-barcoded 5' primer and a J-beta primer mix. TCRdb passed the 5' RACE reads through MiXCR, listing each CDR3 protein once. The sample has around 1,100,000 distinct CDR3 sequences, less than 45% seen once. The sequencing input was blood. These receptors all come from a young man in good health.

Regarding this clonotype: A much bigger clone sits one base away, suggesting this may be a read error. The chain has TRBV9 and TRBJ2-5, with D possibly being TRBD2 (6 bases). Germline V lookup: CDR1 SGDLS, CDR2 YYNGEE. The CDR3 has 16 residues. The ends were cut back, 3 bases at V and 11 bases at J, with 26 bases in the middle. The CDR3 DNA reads TGTGCCAGCAGCGCCCCGTCTAGCGATTTCTACAATGAGCAGTACTTC. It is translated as CASSAPSSDFYNEQYF.

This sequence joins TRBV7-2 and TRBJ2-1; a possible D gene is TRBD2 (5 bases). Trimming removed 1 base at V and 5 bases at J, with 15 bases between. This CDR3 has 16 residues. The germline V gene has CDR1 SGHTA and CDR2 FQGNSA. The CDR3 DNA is TGTGCCAGCAGCTTAGTTCCGGGATCGGTCAACAATGAGCAGTTCTTC. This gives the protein CASSLVPGSVNNEQFF.

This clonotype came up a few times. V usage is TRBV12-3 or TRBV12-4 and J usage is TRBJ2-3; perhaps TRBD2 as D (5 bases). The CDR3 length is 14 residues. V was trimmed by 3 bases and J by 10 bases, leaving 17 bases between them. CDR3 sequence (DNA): TGTGCCAGCAGTTTCACTATACCGGGAACAGCGCAGTATTTT. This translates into CASSFTIPGTAQYF.

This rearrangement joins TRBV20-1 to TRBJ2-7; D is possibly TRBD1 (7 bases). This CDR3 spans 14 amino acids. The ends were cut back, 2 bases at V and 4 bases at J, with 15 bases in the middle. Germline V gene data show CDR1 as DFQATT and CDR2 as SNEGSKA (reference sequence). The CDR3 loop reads CSARQGGLPYEQYF. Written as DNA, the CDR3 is TGCAGTGCTAGACAGGGGGGCCTACCTTACGAGCAGTACTTC.

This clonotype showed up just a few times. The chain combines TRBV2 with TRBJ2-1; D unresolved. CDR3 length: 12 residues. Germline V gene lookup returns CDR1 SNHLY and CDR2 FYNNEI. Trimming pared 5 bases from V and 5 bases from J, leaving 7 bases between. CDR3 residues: CASSKTNNEQFF. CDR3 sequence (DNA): TGTGCCAGCAGTAAGACCAACAATGAGCAGTTCTTC.

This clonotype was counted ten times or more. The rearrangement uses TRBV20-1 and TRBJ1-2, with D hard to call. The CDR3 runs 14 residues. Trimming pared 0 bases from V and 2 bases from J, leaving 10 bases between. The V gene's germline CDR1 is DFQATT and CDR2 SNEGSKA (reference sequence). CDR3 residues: CSARDVGRNYGYTF. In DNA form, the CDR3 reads TGCAGTGCTAGAGATGTGGGCAGAAACTATGGCTACACCTTC.

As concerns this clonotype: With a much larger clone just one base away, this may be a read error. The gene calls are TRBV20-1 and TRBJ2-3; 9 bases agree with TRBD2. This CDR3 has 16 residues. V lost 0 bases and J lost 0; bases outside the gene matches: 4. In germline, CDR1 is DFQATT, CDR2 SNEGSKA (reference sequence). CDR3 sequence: CSARDFLAGSTDTQYF. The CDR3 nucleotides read TGCAGTGCTAGAGACTTTCTAGCGGGGAGCACAGATACGCAGTATTTT.

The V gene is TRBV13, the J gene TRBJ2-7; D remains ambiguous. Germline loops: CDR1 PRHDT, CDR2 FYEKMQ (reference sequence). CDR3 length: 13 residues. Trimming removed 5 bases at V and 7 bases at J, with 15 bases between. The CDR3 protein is CASSPGWGNEQYF. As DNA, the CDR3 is TGTGCCAGCAGCCCCGGCTGGGGAAATGAGCAGTACTTC.

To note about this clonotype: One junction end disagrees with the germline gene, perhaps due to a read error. The CDR3 sequence is CTISEDLSTDTQYF. Written as DNA, the CDR3 is TGTACCATCAGTGAAGACCTAAGCACAGATACGCAGTATTTT. The V gene is TRBV10-3, the J gene TRBJ2-3; D ambiguous. Germline V gene sequence: CDR1 ENHRY, CDR2 SYGVKD. The CDR3 has 14 amino acids.